Following are 27 T cell receptor beta chains from one sample sequenced in a study of tumor and adjacent non-tumor tissue in lung cancer. RNA was extracted from bulk tissue without any cell sorting. A modified ARM-PCR protocol with three rounds of nested PCR amplified TCRbeta. TCRdb called the multiplex PCR reads again in MiXCR, with one record for every CDR3 protein. The sample lists 200,000 or so distinct CDR3 sequences, 70% to 75% occurring once. The sequencing sample was made of lung tumor tissue. These TCRs come from a man aged 55 to 69 with non-small cell lung cancer.

This clonotype was picked up many times. V and J are TRBV6-6 and TRBJ2-2; D is undetermined. Per germline, CDR1 MNHNY and CDR2 SVGAGI (reference sequence). This CDR3 is built from 14 residues. Trimming removed 3 bases at V and 1 base at J, with 6 bases between. CDR3 in amino acids: CASSYYENTGELFF. The CDR3 DNA is TGTGCCAGCAGTTATTATGAGAACACCGGGGAGCTGTTTTTT.

This clonotype was counted once. Here the CDR3 omits its conserved ending phenylalanine or tryptophan, so a read error is the likely source. The J gene is TRBJ2-3, the V gene TRBV11-2, with D hard to call. With the DNA end fitting TRBJ1-5 better, the J assignment may be wrong. Germline-derived CDR1 and CDR2 are SGHAT and FQNNGV. The CDR3 has 15 residues. The CDR3 DNA sequence: TGTGCCAGCAGCTTAACCTTAGCTAGCACAGATACGCAGCATTCT. This sequence encodes CASSLTLASTDTQHS.

Turning to this clonotype: The germline gene is not matched at one end of the junction; a read error may be the cause. This chain joins TRBV18 and TRBJ2-7; D possibly corresponds to TRBD2 (5 bases). The CDR3 is 15 residues long. CDR1 and CDR2 (germline): KGHSH, LQKENI. This CDR3 is CASTQSPGIPYEQYF. The CDR3 DNA is TGTGCCAGCACACAGTCCCCGGGAATCCCCTACGAGCAATACTTC.

This clonotype has a single count. The rearrangement uses TRBV6-5 and TRBJ1-2; D perhaps matches TRBD1 (6 bases). V was cut by 4 bases and J by 8 bases, with 17 bases left in between. Germline CDR1 and CDR2: MNHEY and SVGAGI. This CDR3 is built from 14 residues. The CDR3 DNA reads TGTGCCAGCAGTTGCAGCTCAGGGGAAGAAGGCTACACCTTC. This translates into CASSCSSGEEGYTF.

Comment on this clonotype: This may stem from a read error, because a much larger clone lies one nucleotide away. V gene TRBV6-5 combines with J gene TRBJ1-2, with TRBD1 identical over 7 bases. The V gene's germline CDR1 is MNHEY and CDR2 SVGAGI. The CDR3 is 13 residues long. CDR3 protein: CASRDRAFRGYIF. The CDR3 DNA reads as TGTGCCAGCAGAGACAGGGCTTTCCGTGGCTACATCTTC.

Worth noting for this clonotype: The junction does not match germline at one end; this may be a read error. This chain connects TRBV4-3 to TRBJ1-1; D unresolved. CDR1 is LGHNA and CDR2 is YSLEER in the germline V gene. The CDR3 has 16 residues. CDR3 loop: CASNQDHSQSNTEAIF. The CDR3, as DNA: TGCGCAAGCAACCAAGATCATAGTCAGTCCAACACTGAAGCTATCTTT.

There are many counts of this clonotype. This chain uses TRBV29-1 with TRBJ2-7; 11 nucleotides agree with TRBD1. Unmatched junction bases numbered 8, after V lost 3 bases and J lost 7 bases. The CDR3 totals 14 residues. Germline lookup yields CDR1 SQVTM and CDR2 ANQGSEA. Here the CDR3 DNA reads TGCAGCGTTGACCCTGGGACAGGGGGAAAAGAGCAGTACTTC. Its translation is CSVDPGTGGKEQYF.

Note on this clonotype: At one end, the junction sequence differs from germline, possibly due to a read error. The rearrangement uses TRBV5-4 and TRBJ2-2, with TRBD2 identical over 7 bases. The CDR3 consists of 16 residues. Looked up from germline, CDR1 is SGHNT and CDR2 is YYREEE (reference sequence). The CDR3 bases are TGTGCCAGCAGCCGTCCTAGCGGCTCACTCACCGGGGAGATGTTTTTT. Amino acid sequence: CASSRPSGSLTGEMFF.

Concerning this clonotype itself: The conserved phenylalanine or tryptophan normally closing the CDR3 is absent here, so this likely arose from a read error. The chain joins TRBV20-1 to TRBJ2-7; unclear D gene. V was shortened by 0 bases and J by 3 bases, with 9 bases between the two germline ends. This CDR3 spans 13 amino acids. CDR1 and CDR2 from the germline V gene are DFQATT and SNEGSKA (reference sequence). The CDR3 region is CSARDLTFYEQYL. CDR3 DNA: TGCAGTGCTAGAGATCTGACATTCTACGAGCAGTACTTA.

The chain couples TRBV6-5 to TRBJ2-1, with TRBD1 matching over 7 bases. The germline gives CDR1 MNHEY, CDR2 SVGAGI. CDR3 length equals 15 residues. Trimming at V came to 3 bases and at J to 9 bases, leaving 11 bases not matched to a gene. The CDR3 reads CASSYTGLGGGEQFF. The CDR3, as DNA: TGTGCCAGCAGTTATACGGGATTAGGGGGCGGTGAGCAGTTCTTC.

The chain has TRBV6-5 and TRBJ2-3; 7 bases align to TRBD2. The CDR3 totals 16 residues. Germline CDR1 MNHEY, CDR2 SVGAGI. Unmatched junction bases numbered 8, after V lost 3 bases and J lost 2 bases. CDR3 in DNA: TGTGCCAGCAGTTATGGGGGTGGGACTACCACAGATACGCAGTATTTT. Translated, it gives CASSYGGGTTTDTQYF.

The chain recombines TRBV6-6 with TRBJ2-1; tentative D call: TRBD2 (6 bases). The CDR3 covers 15 residues. CDR1 is MNHNY, CDR2 SVGAGI, per germline (reference sequence). Trimming shortened V by 4 bases and J by 6 bases, and 16 bases separated the two germline ends. This CDR3 is CASSSTTGGGNEQFF. The CDR3 bases are TGTGCCAGCAGTTCGACTACCGGGGGTGGCAATGAGCAGTTCTTC.

Turning to this clonotype: Here the CDR3 omits its conserved ending phenylalanine or tryptophan, so a read error is the likely source. V usage is TRBV20-1 and J usage is TRBJ2-1, with 11 bases fitting TRBD1. Trimming at V came to 3 bases and at J to 9 bases, leaving 7 bases not matched to a gene. The length of the CDR3 is 14 residues. Germline V CDR1 and CDR2: DFQATT, SNEGSKA (reference sequence). The CDR3 region is CSASQGQGAVEQFL. DNA of the CDR3: TGCAGTGCTAGCCAAGGACAGGGGGCGGTTGAGCAGTTCCTC.

Only a few counts were recorded for this clonotype. The V call is TRBV4-2, the J call TRBJ1-3; 7 bases line up with TRBD1. The ends lost 1 base at V and 0 bases at J; junction bases unmatched: 6. CDR1 and CDR2 (germline): LGHNA, YNFKEQ. There are 17 residues in the CDR3. CDR3 region: CASSQALTGTSGNTIYF. The CDR3 bases are TGTGCCAGCAGCCAAGCTTTGACAGGGACCTCTGGAAACACCATATATTTT.

Notes on this clonotype: Here the CDR3 omits its conserved ending phenylalanine or tryptophan, so a read error is the likely source. The DNA is left out, because the CDR3 cannot be placed on it with certainty; the CDR3 is given as TCRdb lists it. J is TRBJ2-1 and V is TRBV11-1; the D segment call TRBD2 is taken from the table without a DNA check. Per germline, CDR1 SGHAT and CDR2 FQDESV (reference sequence). The CDR3 is 17 residues long, ends included. The CDR3 loop reads CASSLSRLAGGNDEQLL.

Only one count was recorded for this clonotype. The chain combines TRBV20-1 with TRBJ2-7; unclear D gene. CDR1 is DFQATT, CDR2 SNEGSKA, per germline (reference sequence). This CDR3 has 14 residues. Between the trimmed V and J ends, which lost 7 bases and 1 base, there was a span of 17 bases. CDR3 DNA: TGCAGTGATACGGTCACCCGCAGATCCTACGAGCAGTACTTC. This gives the protein CSDTVTRRSYEQYF.

This clonotype showed up just once. The J gene is TRBJ2-7, the V gene TRBV10-3; 9 bases are shared with TRBD1. This CDR3 spans 14 amino acids. Losses at the gene ends were 6 bases for V and 5 bases for J; bases not matched to a gene: 8. Germline V gene data show CDR1 as ENHRY and CDR2 as SYGVKD. CDR3 region: CAISRDRDEDEQYF. CDR3 bases: TGTGCCATCAGCCGGGACAGGGACGAAGACGAGCAGTACTTC.

A remark on this clonotype: One end of the junction fails to match germline, which may point to a read error. The chain uses TRBV5-1 and TRBJ1-4, with D maybe TRBD1 (6 bases). The CDR3 runs to 15 residues. Germline V gene sequence: CDR1 SGHRS, CDR2 YFSETQ. CDR3 in DNA: TGCACCAGCAGTCCAACGACAGGTCCACAGGACAAACTGTTTTTT. Encoded protein: CTSSPTTGPQDKLFF.

This chain joins TRBV6-5 and TRBJ1-2, with a weak D call TRBD1 (5 bases). There are 11 residues in the CDR3. Germline V gene data show CDR1 as MNHEY and CDR2 as SVGAGI. V lost 8 bases to trimming and J lost 2 bases, with 6 bases between them. CDR3 residues: CASGANYGYTF. DNA of the CDR3: TGTGCCAGCGGGGCAAACTATGGCTACACCTTC.

The gene calls are TRBV24-1 and TRBJ2-3; TRBD2 might be the D (6 bases). The CDR3 totals 17 residues. Germline V lookup: CDR1 KGHDR, CDR2 SFDVKD. The V end was cut by 4 bases, the J end by 10 bases, with 26 bases between. CDR3 residues: CATSDRRTNGNPDSQYF. The CDR3 DNA reads as TGTGCCACCAGTGACCGGAGGACTAACGGGAATCCGGATTCGCAGTATTTT.

Written as DNA, the CDR3 is TGTGCCAGCACTCATACCTACACAAATATGCAGTATTTT. Translation gives CASTHTYTNMQYF. This sequence joins TRBV6-5 and TRBJ2-3; D not certain. The ends were cut back, 7 bases at V and 11 bases at J, with 19 bases in the middle. The CDR3 covers 13 residues. The germline V gene has CDR1 MNHEY and CDR2 SVGAGI.

To note about this clonotype: A junction end diverges from the germline sequence, so it may reflect a read error. The V and J genes are TRBV12-3 or TRBV12-4 and TRBJ1-5; unclear D gene. The CDR3 spans 12 residues. The CDR3 DNA sequence: TGTGCCAACAGTTTTGGGATTCCGTCCCAGCATTTT. Translating it yields CANSFGIPSQHF.

The chain couples TRBV12-3 or TRBV12-4 to TRBJ1-4; D uncertain. Trimming cost V 7 bases and J 7 bases, with 13 bases left between them. The CDR3 extends over 13 amino acids. CDR3 residues: CASNRGWGEKLFF. The CDR3 region has the DNA TGTGCCAGCAACAGAGGCTGGGGTGAAAAACTGTTTTTT.

Notes on this clonotype: The junction and the germline gene differ at one end; a read error may be behind it. The chain combines TRBV20-1 with TRBJ2-7, with 16 bases lining up with TRBD2. Per germline, CDR1 DFQATT and CDR2 SNEGSKA (reference sequence). The CDR3 has 20 residues. CDR3 sequence: CSVRALTGTSGRAGSYKQYF. The CDR3, as DNA: TGCAGTGTTAGAGCTTTAACCGGGACTAGCGGGAGGGCCGGGTCCTACAAGCAGTACTTC.

The V call is TRBV2, the J call TRBJ1-2; unclear D gene. Germline values: CDR1 SNHLY, CDR2 FYNNEI. Deletions cut 4 bases from V and 4 bases from J, with 7 bases between. CDR3 size: 12 residues. CDR3 residues: CASSGTAYGYTF. The CDR3 region has the DNA TGTGCCAGCAGTGGGACTGCCTATGGCTACACCTTC.

As to this clonotype: An end of the junction differs from the germline gene, which may be a read error. V usage is TRBV20-1 and J usage is TRBJ1-5; tentative D call: TRBD1 (6 bases). The CDR3 runs 14 residues. Germline values: CDR1 DFQATT, CDR2 SNEGSKA (reference sequence). CDR3 in DNA: TGCAGTGCTAGAACTACAGGGACGCGGCAGTCCCAACATTTT. Translation gives CSARTTGTRQSQHF.

As concerns this clonotype: At one boundary the junction diverges from the germline segment, which might be a read error. The rearrangement joins TRBV5-8 to TRBJ2-7, with D possibly being TRBD1 (6 bases). Germline lookup yields CDR1 SGHTS and CDR2 YDEGEE. This CDR3 has 15 amino acids. The CDR3 sequence is CAGSVPGHLPYEQYF. DNA of the CDR3: TGTGCCGGCAGCGTACCGGGACACTTGCCCTACGAACAGTACTTT.